Listed below are T cell receptor beta chains from one sample, sequenced in a study of low-dose radiotherapy and immunotherapy resistance in tumors. TCRdb reprocessed the reads with MiXCR, giving one entry per CDR3 protein. Of tens of thousands of distinct CDR3 sequences in the sample, roughly 9% were seen once. The sample in question was PBMCs, obtained before treatment. The origin of the receptors is a male donor with prostate cancer. Both conserved end residues are part of each CDR3. D genes are given only for firm matches.

CDR3aa: CASSSTSGSYEQYF
j_gene: TRBJ2-7
d_gene: TRBD2
v_gene: TRBV7-3

CDR3aa: CASSPKRTGRRHEQFF
j_gene: TRBJ2-1
d_gene: TRBD1
v_gene: TRBV12-3/TRBV12-4

CDR3aa: CASSPSPTRNEQYF
j_gene: TRBJ2-7
d_gene: -
v_gene: TRBV7-2

CDR3aa: CASSLLAGITGELFF
j_gene: TRBJ2-2
d_gene: TRBD2
v_gene: TRBV7-2

CDR3aa: CATSVPPGSGDSTDTQYF
j_gene: TRBJ2-3
d_gene: TRBD2
v_gene: TRBV24-1

CDR3aa: CASSLTVSEGGYTF
j_gene: TRBJ1-2
d_gene: -
v_gene: TRBV7-9

CDR3aa: CASSPDRDPSYGYTF
j_gene: TRBJ1-2
d_gene: -
v_gene: TRBV19

CDR3aa: CASSDLGGLVANEQFF
j_gene: TRBJ2-1
d_gene: TRBD2
v_gene: TRBV2

CDR3aa: CASSEQGYSGYTF
j_gene: TRBJ1-2
d_gene: -
v_gene: TRBV25-1

CDR3aa: CASSPRTGGGEQYF
j_gene: TRBJ2-7
d_gene: TRBD1
v_gene: TRBV18

CDR3aa: CASSQALFGDNEQFF
j_gene: TRBJ2-1
d_gene: -
v_gene: TRBV3-1

CDR3aa: CASSQGTAEAFF
j_gene: TRBJ1-1
d_gene: -
v_gene: TRBV3-1

CDR3aa: CASNAYGQGSYNEQFF
j_gene: TRBJ2-1
d_gene: TRBD1
v_gene: TRBV28

CDR3aa: CSVVLFGADIQYF
j_gene: TRBJ2-4
d_gene: -
v_gene: TRBV29-1

CDR3aa: CASSTWGLNNEQFF
j_gene: TRBJ2-1
d_gene: -
v_gene: TRBV19

CDR3aa: CSARSATGLYEQYF
j_gene: TRBJ2-7
d_gene: TRBD1
v_gene: TRBV20-1

CDR3aa: CASKWGLAGYNEQFF
j_gene: TRBJ2-1
d_gene: TRBD2
v_gene: TRBV5-1

CDR3aa: CASLTGRATDTQYF
j_gene: TRBJ2-3
d_gene: -
v_gene: TRBV7-9

CDR3aa: CSAIYGGYGYTF
j_gene: TRBJ1-2
d_gene: -
v_gene: TRBV20-1

CDR3aa: CATSDPGVNYGYTF
j_gene: TRBJ1-2
d_gene: -
v_gene: TRBV24-1

CDR3aa: CASSLTLGQGNQPQHF
j_gene: TRBJ1-5
d_gene: TRBD1
v_gene: TRBV5-5

CDR3aa: CASSIATGTGVSPLHF
j_gene: TRBJ1-6
d_gene: TRBD1
v_gene: TRBV19